The 7 T cell receptor beta chains listed next were all sequenced from one sample in a study of cytomegalovirus exposure and HLA in healthy donors. PCR used 60 Vbeta primers and 13 Jbeta primers. The repertoire was sequenced with immunoSEQ multiplex PCR; TCRdb's copy has only in-frame clones and lacks some. This table has some 140,000 clones, roughly three quarters appearing once. Sequenced material: PBMCs. The receptor source for this set is a man younger than 30 in good health and CMV-seronegative.

This clone appeared a single time. The chain uses TRBV9 and TRBJ2-3; possibly TRBD2 for D (5 bases). The CDR3 runs 13 residues. Germline-derived CDR1 and CDR2 are SGDLS and YYNGEE. With 1 base removed from V and 5 bases from J, the gap between germline ends came to 8 bases. DNA for the CDR3: TGTGCCAGCAGCGTACCGGGGTTAGATACGCAGTATTTT. Its protein is CASSVPGLDTQYF. The complete variable domain, with remaining parts taken from reference TRBV9 and TRBJ2-3, reads DSGVTQTPKHLITATGQRVTLRCSPRSGDLSVYWYQQSLDQGLQFLIQYYNGEERAKGNILERFSAQQFPDLHSELNLSSLELGDSALYFCASSVPGLDTQYFGPGTRLTVL.

The chain employs TRBV9 and TRBJ2-6; TRBD1 is a possible D gene (6 bases). Trimming took off 4 bases at V and 2 bases at J, with 19 bases between the two ends. Germline CDR1 SGDLS, CDR2 YYNGEE. The CDR3 length is 18 residues. DNA for the CDR3: TGTGCCAGCAGCAACCCAGGGGATTCTTTGGCTGGGGCCAACGTCCTGACTTTC. Protein sequence: CASSNPGDSLAGANVLTF.

V gene TRBV27 combines with J gene TRBJ2-7, with TRBD1 matching 8 bases. V shed 2 bases, J shed 6 bases, and the junction held 6 bases outside the gene matches. Germline loops: CDR1 MNHEY, CDR2 SMNVEV (reference sequence). This CDR3 is 14 amino acids long. The CDR3 region is CASSLGQGNREQYF. CDR3 coding DNA: TGTGCCAGCAGTTTAGGACAGGGCAATCGCGAGCAGTACTTC.

This clone was observed a single time. The chain employs TRBV19 and TRBJ1-4, with a tentative D call TRBD1 (5 bases). Germline V gene lookup returns CDR1 LNHDA and CDR2 SQIVND (reference sequence). V was clipped by 0 bases and J by 13 bases, with 9 bases between them. There are 12 residues in the CDR3. The CDR3 sequence: CASSIDQGGLFF. The CDR3, as DNA: TGTGCCAGTAGTATAGATCAGGGTGGACTGTTTTTT.

This clone was seen only a few times. The chain joins TRBV6-6 to TRBJ2-3; 7 bases line up with TRBD1. The CDR3 runs to 14 residues. In germline, CDR1 is MNHNY, CDR2 SVGAGI (reference sequence). Losses at the gene ends were 7 bases for V and 2 bases for J; bases not matched to a gene: 6. The CDR3 coding sequence is TGTGCCAGCACCTTCGACAGGGACACAGATACGCAGTATTTT. It yields the protein CASTFDRDTDTQYF.

The sample holds a few counts of this clone. This chain uses TRBV5-5 with TRBJ2-3, with TRBD2 identical over 12 bases. The CDR3 is 16 amino acids. The V segment lost 4 bases and the J segment 0 bases; nucleotides outside the gene matches: 3. Germline assignment: CDR1 SGHKS and CDR2 YYEKEE (reference sequence). CDR3 region: CASSLGLAGSTDTQYF. The CDR3 region has the DNA TGTGCCAGCAGCCTTGGACTAGCGGGGAGCACAGATACGCAGTATTTT.

This chain links TRBV5-1 with TRBJ2-7; D is possibly TRBD1 (6 bases). V shed 2 bases and J shed 2 bases, with 14 bases lying between them. The length of the CDR3 is 15 residues. Germline V gives CDR1 SGHRS, CDR2 YFSETQ. CDR3 DNA sequence: TGCGCCAGCAGCTTTGGGGACACCGTCACCTACGAGCAGTACTTC. Its protein is CASSFGDTVTYEQYF.